These 15 T cell receptor beta chains were sequenced from one sample in a study of CD8+ T cells in alopecia areata. This sample's treatment: oral pan-JAK inhibitor, 5-10 mg twice daily. RNA extraction and reverse transcription yielded cDNA as sequencing template. Using immunoSEQ multiplex PCR, the repertoire was profiled, and TCRdb retains in-frame clones only, with some absent. The sample lists 270,000 or so clones, 58% occurring once. This specimen consisted of CD4+ T cells sorted from blood, obtained at week 24, from a patient treated with tofacitinib. These receptors were collected from a human donor with alopecia areata.

This clone was seen only a few times. This rearrangement joins TRBV15 to TRBJ1-1, with D possibly being TRBD1 (6 bases). The CDR3 consists of 14 residues. The V gene lost 4 bases and the J gene lost 3 bases, with 12 bases spanning the gap. Germline V lookup: CDR1 LNHNV, CDR2 YYDKDF (reference sequence). Here the CDR3 DNA reads TGTGCCACCAGCAAAGGACAGATATACACTGAAGCTTTCTTT. It yields the protein CATSKGQIYTEAFF.

The chain is built from TRBV4-3 and TRBJ2-1; possibly TRBD2 for D (6 bases). CDR1 is LGHNA and CDR2 is YSLEER in the germline V gene. V was cut by 1 base and J by 9 bases, with 19 bases left in between. This CDR3 is built from 16 residues. In DNA form, the CDR3 reads TGCGCCAGCAGCCAAGCTTCTCGGGGGTGGGGTGGTGAGCAGTTCTTC. It encodes CASSQASRGWGGEQFF.

This clone was found a few times. The gene calls are TRBV7-9 and TRBJ2-5; D unresolved. CDR1 and CDR2 (germline): SEHNR, FQNEAQ (reference sequence). The germline V and J ends were trimmed by 1 base and 7 bases, with 4 bases remaining between them. The CDR3 is 11 residues long. CDR3 in amino acids: CASSLVVTQYF. The CDR3 DNA follows: TGTGCCAGCAGCTTAGTGGTGACCCAGTACTTC. The variable domain in full, with the rest retrieved from reference TRBV7-9 and TRBJ2-5, is DTGVSQNPRHKITKRGQNVTFRCDPISEHNRLYWYRQTLGQGPEFLTYFQNEAQLEKSRLLSDRFSAERPKGSFSTLEIQRTEQGDSAMYLCASSLVVTQYFGPGTRLLVL.

This clone has only a few counts. The rearrangement joins TRBV14 to TRBJ2-5; D is unresolved. The ends were cut back, 10 bases at V and 5 bases at J, with 8 bases in the middle. This CDR3 spans 10 amino acids. Germline-derived CDR1 and CDR2 are SGHDN and FVKESK. CDR3 bases: TGTGCCACCTCAAGGGAGACCCAGTACTTC. Residues: CATSRETQYF.

The CDR3 nucleotides are TGTGCCAGCAGGACAGCTAGCACAGATACGCAGTATTTT. It translates to CASRTASTDTQYF. V gene TRBV6-5 combines with J gene TRBJ2-3; possible D gene TRBD1, 5 bases. CDR3 length equals 13 residues. CDR1 and CDR2 (germline): MNHEY, SVGAGI. V was trimmed by 6 bases and J by 0 bases, leaving 7 bases between them.

The chain links TRBV2 to TRBJ2-3; possibly TRBD2 for D (5 bases). This CDR3 comprises 13 residues. Deletions cut 5 bases from V and 6 bases from J, with 12 bases between. Germline V gives CDR1 SNHLY, CDR2 FYNNEI. CDR3 coding DNA: TGTGCCAGCAGTCTAGGCCCGGGGGATACGCAGTATTTT. Encoded protein: CASSLGPGDTQYF.

The chain's CDR3 is CASSLGSFSAYGYTF. CDR3 DNA: TGTGCCAGCAGCCTAGGGTCCTTTTCGGCCTATGGCTACACCTTC. The chain combines TRBV7-9 with TRBJ1-2, with no clear D. Germline V gene data show CDR1 as SEHNR and CDR2 as FQNEAQ (reference sequence). There are 15 residues in the CDR3. The V end lost 5 bases, the J end lost 4 bases, and 17 bases lay between the germline ends.

The chain couples TRBV30 to TRBJ2-4; TRBD1 matches at 7 bases. Looked up from germline, CDR1 is GTSNPN and CDR2 is SVGIG (reference sequence). This CDR3 has 15 amino acids. The trim removed 2 bases at V and 0 bases at J, leaving 4 bases unmatched. The CDR3 reads CAWSPGGLAKNIQYF. In DNA, the CDR3 is TGTGCCTGGAGTCCAGGGGGTCTAGCCAAAAACATTCAGTACTTC.

The V and J genes are TRBV6-6 and TRBJ1-5; no reliable D call. CDR1 and CDR2 (germline): MNHNY, SVGAGI (reference sequence). The CDR3 is 16 residues long. V was clipped by 0 bases and J by 9 bases, with 18 bases between them. CDR3 coding DNA: TGTGCCAGCAGTTACTCGATGGCCGACTCGGGATCGCCCCAGCATTTT. This sequence encodes CASSYSMADSGSPQHF.

This clone was counted between two and nine times. The chain joins TRBV6-5 to TRBJ1-1; no definite D call. Germline CDR1 reads MNHEY; CDR2 reads SVGAGI. V lost 7 bases and J 5 bases, leaving 14 bases between the germline ends. The CDR3 is 13 residues long. This CDR3 is CASNQETGTEAFF. The CDR3 nucleotides are TGTGCCAGCAACCAAGAGACGGGGACTGAAGCTTTCTTT.

This clone was found a few times. The chain combines TRBV15 with TRBJ2-1; TRBD2 matches 7 bases. After removal of 6 bases from V and 7 bases from J, the junction contained 12 bases not matched to a gene. CDR3 length: 15 residues. Looked up from germline, CDR1 is LNHNV and CDR2 is YYDKDF (reference sequence). CDR3: CATRDGGWSGNEQFF. The CDR3 DNA sequence: TGTGCCACCAGGGACGGGGGGTGGTCAGGGAATGAGCAGTTCTTC.

The V and J genes are TRBV2 and TRBJ2-1; 9 positions agree with TRBD2. This CDR3 comprises 15 residues. The V gene's germline CDR1 is SNHLY and CDR2 FYNNEI. The V segment lost 3 bases and the J segment 5 bases; nucleotides outside the gene matches: 5. The chain's CDR3 is CASSEWRGGHNEQFF. In nucleotides, the CDR3 is TGTGCCAGCAGTGAGTGGCGGGGGGGACACAATGAGCAGTTCTTC.

This chain joins TRBV4-2 and TRBJ1-2, with D possibly matching TRBD1 (5 bases). In germline, CDR1 is LGHNA, CDR2 YNFKEQ. This CDR3 comprises 16 residues. The germline V and J ends were trimmed by 6 bases and 4 bases, with 21 bases remaining between them. The CDR3 DNA follows: TGTGCCAGCAGGGGCTTTCGGGACCGAGGTCGCTATGGCTACACCTTC. This translates into CASRGFRDRGRYGYTF.

In DNA, the CDR3 is TGTGCCAGTACCTCGACAGGGTTTAGCATGGAGCAGTACTTC. Protein sequence: CASTSTGFSMEQYF. The V gene is TRBV19, the J gene TRBJ2-7, with 7 bases identical to TRBD1. Germline values: CDR1 LNHDA, CDR2 SQIVND (reference sequence). Trimming at V came to 7 bases and at J to 7 bases, leaving 13 bases not matched to a gene. This CDR3 has 14 amino acids.

This clone was observed a few times. The V call is TRBV4-1, the J call TRBJ1-6, with no clear D. Germline CDR1 is MGHRA and CDR2 is YSYEKL. Trimming took 0 bases from V and 8 from J, leaving 8 bases between them. This CDR3 is 14 amino acids long. Here the CDR3 DNA reads TGCGCCAGCAGCCAAGAGAGTAGAGATTCACCCCTCCACTTT. This translates into CASSQESRDSPLHF.